This note documents a single T cell receptor (beta chain) sequence. The data belong to a study of blood T cell repertoires in COVID-19. Germline V gene lookup returns CDR1 LGHDT and CDR2 YNNKEL (reference sequence). This CDR3 is built from 14 residues. Trimming stripped 2 bases from V and 1 base from J, with 8 bases between. Assay used: immunoSEQ multiplex PCR; TCRdb lists only in-frame clones, some missing. The table has 150,000 or so clones, roughly 87% seen once. What was sequenced was peripheral blood. The rearrangement joins TRBV3-1 (or the pseudogene TRBV3-2) to TRBJ1-1; D ambiguous. The sequence was collected from a human donor in a cohort sampled during active COVID-19. The CDR3 DNA reads TGTGCCAGCAGCCAAATAGAGGGGAACACTGAAGCTTTCTTT. Its protein is CASSQIEGNTEAFF.